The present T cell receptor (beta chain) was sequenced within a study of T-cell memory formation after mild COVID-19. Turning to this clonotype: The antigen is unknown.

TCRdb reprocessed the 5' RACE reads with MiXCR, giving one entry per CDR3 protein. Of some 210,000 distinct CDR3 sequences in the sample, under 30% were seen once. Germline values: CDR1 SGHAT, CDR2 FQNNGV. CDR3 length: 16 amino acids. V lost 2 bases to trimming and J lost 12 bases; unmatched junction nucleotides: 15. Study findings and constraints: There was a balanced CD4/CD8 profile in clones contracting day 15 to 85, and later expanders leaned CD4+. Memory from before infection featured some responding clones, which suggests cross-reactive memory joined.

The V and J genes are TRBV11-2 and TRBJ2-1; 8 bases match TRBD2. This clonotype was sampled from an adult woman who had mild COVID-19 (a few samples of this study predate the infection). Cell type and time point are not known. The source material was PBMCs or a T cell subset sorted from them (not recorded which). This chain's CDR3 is CASSLSSGGRTMRQFF. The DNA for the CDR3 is TGTGCCAGCAGCTTATCGTCGGGAGGGAGAACAATGAGGCAGTTCTTC.